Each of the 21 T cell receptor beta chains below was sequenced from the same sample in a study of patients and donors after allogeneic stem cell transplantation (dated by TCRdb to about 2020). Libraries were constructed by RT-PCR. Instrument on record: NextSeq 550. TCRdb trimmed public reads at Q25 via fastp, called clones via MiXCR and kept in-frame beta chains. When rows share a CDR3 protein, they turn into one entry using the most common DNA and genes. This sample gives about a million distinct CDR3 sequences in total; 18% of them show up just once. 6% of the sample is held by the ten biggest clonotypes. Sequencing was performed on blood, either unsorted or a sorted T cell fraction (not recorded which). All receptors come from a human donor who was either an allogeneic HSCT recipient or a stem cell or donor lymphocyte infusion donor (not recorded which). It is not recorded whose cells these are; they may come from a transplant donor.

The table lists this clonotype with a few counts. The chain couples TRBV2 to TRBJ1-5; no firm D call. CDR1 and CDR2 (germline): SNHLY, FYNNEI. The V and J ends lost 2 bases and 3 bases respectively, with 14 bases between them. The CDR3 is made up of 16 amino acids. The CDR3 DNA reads TGTGCCAGCAGTGAACTGATAAGGGTTCACAATCAGCCCCAGCATTTT. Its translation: CASSELIRVHNQPQHF.

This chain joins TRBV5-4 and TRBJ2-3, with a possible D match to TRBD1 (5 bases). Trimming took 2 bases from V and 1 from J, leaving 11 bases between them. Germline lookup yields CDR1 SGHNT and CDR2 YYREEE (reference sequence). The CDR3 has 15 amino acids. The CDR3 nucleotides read TGTGCCAGCAGCTTTGGAGACAGAGGCACAGATACGCAGTATTTT. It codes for CASSFGDRGTDTQYF. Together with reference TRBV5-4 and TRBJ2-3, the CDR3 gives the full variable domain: ETGVTQSPTHLIKTRGQQVTLRCSSQSGHNTVSWYQQALGQGPQFIFQYYREEENGRGNFPPRFSGLQFPNYSSELNVNALELDDSALYLCASSFGDRGTDTQYFGPGTRLTVL.

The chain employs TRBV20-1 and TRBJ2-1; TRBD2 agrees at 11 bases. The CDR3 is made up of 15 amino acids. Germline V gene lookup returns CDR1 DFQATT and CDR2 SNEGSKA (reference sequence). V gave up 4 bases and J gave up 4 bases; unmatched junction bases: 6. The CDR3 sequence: CSAIPGTSGYNEQFF. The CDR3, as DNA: TGCAGTGCTATCCCCGGGACTAGCGGATACAATGAGCAGTTCTTC.

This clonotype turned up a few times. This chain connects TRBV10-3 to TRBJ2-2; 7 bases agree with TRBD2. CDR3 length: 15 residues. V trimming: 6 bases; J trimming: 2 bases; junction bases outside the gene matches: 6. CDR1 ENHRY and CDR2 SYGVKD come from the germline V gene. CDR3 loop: CAISLAASNTGELFF. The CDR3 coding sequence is TGTGCCATCAGCCTAGCGGCCAGTAACACCGGGGAGCTGTTTTTT.

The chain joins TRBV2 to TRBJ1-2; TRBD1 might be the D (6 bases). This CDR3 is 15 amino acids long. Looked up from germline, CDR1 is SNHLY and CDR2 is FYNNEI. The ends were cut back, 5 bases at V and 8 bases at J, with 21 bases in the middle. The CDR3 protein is CASSHRTDRRNGYTF. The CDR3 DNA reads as TGTGCCAGCAGTCACCGGACCGACAGGAGGAACGGCTACACCTTC.

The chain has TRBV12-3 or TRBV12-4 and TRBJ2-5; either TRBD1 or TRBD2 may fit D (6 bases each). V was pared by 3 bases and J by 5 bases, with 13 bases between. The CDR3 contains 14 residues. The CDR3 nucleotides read TGTGCCAGCAGTTTTGGGGGGCAGGGGGAGACCCAGTACTTC. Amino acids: CASSFGGQGETQYF.

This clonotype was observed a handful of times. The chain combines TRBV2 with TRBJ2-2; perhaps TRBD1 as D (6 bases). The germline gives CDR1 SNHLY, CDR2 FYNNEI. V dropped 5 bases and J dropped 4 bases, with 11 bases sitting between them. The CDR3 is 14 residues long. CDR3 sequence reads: CASSMVRGTGELFF. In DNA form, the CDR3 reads TGTGCCAGCAGTATGGTCAGGGGCACCGGGGAGCTGTTTTTT.

This CDR3 is CASSLTTKNTGELFF. The CDR3 coding sequence is TGTGCCAGCAGCTTAACCACGAAGAACACCGGGGAGCTGTTTTTT. The chain combines TRBV7-3 with TRBJ2-2; D is unresolved. V dropped 0 bases and J dropped 1 base, with 6 bases sitting between them. CDR1 and CDR2 (germline): SGHTA, FQGTGA. The CDR3 runs 15 residues.

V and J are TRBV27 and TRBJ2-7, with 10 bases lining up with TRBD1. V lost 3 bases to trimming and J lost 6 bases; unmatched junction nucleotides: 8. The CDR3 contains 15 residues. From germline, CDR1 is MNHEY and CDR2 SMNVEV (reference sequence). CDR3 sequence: CASSFDRGRKGEQYF. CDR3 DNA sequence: TGTGCCAGCAGTTTCGACAGGGGGCGAAAGGGCGAGCAGTACTTC.

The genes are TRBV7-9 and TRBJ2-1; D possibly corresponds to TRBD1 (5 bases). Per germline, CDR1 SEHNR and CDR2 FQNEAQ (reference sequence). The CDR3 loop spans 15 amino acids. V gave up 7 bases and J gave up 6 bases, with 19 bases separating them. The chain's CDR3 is CASNQLPQGFNEQFF. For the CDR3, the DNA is TGTGCCAGCAACCAGCTTCCTCAGGGATTCAATGAGCAGTTCTTC.

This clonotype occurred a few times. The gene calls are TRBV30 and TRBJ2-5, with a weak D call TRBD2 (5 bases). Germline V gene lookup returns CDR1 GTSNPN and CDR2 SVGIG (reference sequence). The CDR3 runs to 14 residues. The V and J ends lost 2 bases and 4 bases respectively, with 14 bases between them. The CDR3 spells CAWSTEERRETQYF. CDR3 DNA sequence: TGTGCCTGGAGTACCGAGGAGCGGCGAGAGACCCAGTACTTC.

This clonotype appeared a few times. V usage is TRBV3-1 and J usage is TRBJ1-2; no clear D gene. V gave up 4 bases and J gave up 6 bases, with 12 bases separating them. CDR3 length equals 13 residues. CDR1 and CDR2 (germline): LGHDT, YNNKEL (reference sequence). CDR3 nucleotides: TGTGCCAGCAGCCGAACCTCCTTCGATGGCTACACCTTC. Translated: CASSRTSFDGYTF.

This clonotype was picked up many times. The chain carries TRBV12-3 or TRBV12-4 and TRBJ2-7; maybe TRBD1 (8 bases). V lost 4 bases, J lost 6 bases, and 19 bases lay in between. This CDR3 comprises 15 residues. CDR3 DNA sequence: TGTGCCAGCAGTTCCCCACAGGGGGGGGTTGCCGAGCAGTACTTC. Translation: CASSSPQGGVAEQYF.

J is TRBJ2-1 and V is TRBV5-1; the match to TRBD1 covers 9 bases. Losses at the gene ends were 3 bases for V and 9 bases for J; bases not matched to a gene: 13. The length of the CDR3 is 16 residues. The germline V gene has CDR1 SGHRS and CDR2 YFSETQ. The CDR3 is CASSSGQGNFLGEQFF. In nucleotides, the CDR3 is TGCGCCAGCAGCTCGGGACAGGGAAACTTTCTGGGTGAGCAGTTCTTC.

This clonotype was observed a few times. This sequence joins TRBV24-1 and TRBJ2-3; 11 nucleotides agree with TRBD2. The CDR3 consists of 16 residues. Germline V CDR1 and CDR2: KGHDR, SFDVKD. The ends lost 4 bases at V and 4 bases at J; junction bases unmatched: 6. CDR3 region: CATSDPLAGVPDTQYF. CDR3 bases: TGTGCCACCAGTGACCCACTAGCGGGAGTACCAGATACGCAGTATTTT.

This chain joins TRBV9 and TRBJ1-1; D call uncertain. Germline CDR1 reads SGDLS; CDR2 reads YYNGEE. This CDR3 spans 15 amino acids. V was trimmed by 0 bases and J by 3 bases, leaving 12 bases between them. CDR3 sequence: CASSVGFGGDTEAFF. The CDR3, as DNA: TGTGCCAGCAGCGTAGGGTTCGGCGGGGACACTGAAGCTTTCTTT. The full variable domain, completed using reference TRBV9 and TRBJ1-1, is DSGVTQTPKHLITATGQRVTLRCSPRSGDLSVYWYQQSLDQGLQFLIQYYNGEERAKGNILERFSAQQFPDLHSELNLSSLELGDSALYFCASSVGFGGDTEAFFGQGTRLTVV.

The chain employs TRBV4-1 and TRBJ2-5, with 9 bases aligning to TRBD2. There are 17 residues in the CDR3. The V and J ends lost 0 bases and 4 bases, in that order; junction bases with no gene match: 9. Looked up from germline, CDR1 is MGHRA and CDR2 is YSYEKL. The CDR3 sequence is CASSQESHSGSGETQYF. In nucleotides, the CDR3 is TGCGCCAGCAGCCAAGAGAGTCATAGCGGGAGTGGAGAGACCCAGTACTTC.

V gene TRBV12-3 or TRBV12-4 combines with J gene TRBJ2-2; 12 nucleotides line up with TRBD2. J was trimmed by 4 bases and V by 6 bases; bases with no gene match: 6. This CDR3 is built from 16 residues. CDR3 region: CASRTSGSLSTGELFF. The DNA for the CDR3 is TGTGCCAGCAGGACTAGCGGGAGTTTGAGCACCGGGGAGCTGTTTTTT.

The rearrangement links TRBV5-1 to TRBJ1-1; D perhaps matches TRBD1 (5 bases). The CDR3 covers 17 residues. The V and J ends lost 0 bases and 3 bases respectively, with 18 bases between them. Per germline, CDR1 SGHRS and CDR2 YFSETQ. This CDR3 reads CASSLGRRGGTDTEAFF. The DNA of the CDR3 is TGCGCCAGCAGCTTGGGAAGGCGGGGGGGGACGGACACTGAAGCTTTCTTT. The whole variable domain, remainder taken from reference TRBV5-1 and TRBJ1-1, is KAGVTQTPRYLIKTRGQQVTLSCSPISGHRSVSWYQQTPGQGLQFLFEYFSETQRNKGNFPGRFSGRQFSNSRSEMNVSTLELGDSALYLCASSLGRRGGTDTEAFFGQGTRLTVV.

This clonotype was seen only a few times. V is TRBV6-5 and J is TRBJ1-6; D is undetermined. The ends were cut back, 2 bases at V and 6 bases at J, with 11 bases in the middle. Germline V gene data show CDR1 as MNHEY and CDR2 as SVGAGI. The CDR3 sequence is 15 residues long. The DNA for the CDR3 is TGTGCCAGCAGTTACGGAGGAGCGGTTAATTCACCCCTCCACTTT. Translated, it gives CASSYGGAVNSPLHF.

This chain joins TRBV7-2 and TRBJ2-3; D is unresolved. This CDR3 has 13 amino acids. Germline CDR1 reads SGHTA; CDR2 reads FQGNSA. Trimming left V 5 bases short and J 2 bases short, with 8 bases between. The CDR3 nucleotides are TGTGCCAGCAGCAGTTTTTTCACAGATACGCAGTATTTT. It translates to CASSSFFTDTQYF.